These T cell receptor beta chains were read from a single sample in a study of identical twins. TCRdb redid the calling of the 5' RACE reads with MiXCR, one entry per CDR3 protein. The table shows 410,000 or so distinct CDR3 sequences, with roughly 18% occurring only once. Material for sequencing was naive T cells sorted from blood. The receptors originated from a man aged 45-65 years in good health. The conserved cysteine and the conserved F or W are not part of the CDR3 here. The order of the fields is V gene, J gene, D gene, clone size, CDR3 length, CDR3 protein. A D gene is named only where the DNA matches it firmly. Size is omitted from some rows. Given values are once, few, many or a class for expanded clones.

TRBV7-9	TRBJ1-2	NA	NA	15	ASSLNQGQLLNYGYT
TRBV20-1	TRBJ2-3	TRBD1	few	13	SASADRGPTDTQY
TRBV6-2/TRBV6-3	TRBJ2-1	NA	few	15	ASSYRRGLVIHNEQF
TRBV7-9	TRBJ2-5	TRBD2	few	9	AVLALETQY
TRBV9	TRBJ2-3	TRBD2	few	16	ASSVGTSGGAGTDTQY
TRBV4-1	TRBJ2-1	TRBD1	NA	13	ASSLRTGGINEQF
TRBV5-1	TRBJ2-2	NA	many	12	ASSLDGPTGELF
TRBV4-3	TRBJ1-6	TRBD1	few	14	ASSHLDRDNNSPLH
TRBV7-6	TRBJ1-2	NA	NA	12	ASSPRDFNYGYT
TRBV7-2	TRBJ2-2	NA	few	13	ASSSRLDSTGELF
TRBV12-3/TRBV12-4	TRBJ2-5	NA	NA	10	ASSTTQETQY
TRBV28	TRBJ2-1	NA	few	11	ASSFNRDVEQF
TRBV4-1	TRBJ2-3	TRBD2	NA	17	ASSQEVAGVSLGTDTQY
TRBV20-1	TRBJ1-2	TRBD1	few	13	SARRDSHANYGYT
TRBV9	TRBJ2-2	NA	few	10	ASSVSDGELF
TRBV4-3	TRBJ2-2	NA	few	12	ASSQVPYTGELF
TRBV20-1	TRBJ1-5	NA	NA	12	SARSPEGNQPQH
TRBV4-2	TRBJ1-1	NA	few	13	ASSQGGATNTEAF
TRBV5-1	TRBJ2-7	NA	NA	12	ASSLSSNSYEQY
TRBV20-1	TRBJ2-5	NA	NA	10	SAEGLIETQY
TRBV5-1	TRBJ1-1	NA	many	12	ASSLEAGRTEAF
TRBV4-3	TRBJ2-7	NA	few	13	ASSQAFSSSYEQY
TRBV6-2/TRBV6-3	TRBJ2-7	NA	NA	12	ASSPPTVSYEQY
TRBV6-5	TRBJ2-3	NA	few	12	ASRLARSTDTQY
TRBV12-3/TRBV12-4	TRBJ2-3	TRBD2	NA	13	ASSLALSGTDTQY
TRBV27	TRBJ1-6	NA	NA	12	ASSSSGRNSPLH
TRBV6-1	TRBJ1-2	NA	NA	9	ASSSTVGYT
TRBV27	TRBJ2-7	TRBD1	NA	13	ASSSLGTGRYEQY
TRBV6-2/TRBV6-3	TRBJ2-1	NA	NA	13	ASWAGANYYNEQF
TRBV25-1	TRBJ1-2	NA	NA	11	ASSEQTYYGYT
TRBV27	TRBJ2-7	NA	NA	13	ASSLTVYSRYEQY
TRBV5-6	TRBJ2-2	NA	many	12	ASRRRGITGELF
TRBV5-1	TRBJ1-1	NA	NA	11	ASAEPPNTEAF
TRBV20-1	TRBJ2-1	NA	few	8	SGLNNEQF
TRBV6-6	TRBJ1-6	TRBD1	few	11	ASRTGANSPLH
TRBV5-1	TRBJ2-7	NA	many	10	ASRKDTYEQY
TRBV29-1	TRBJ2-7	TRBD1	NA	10	SALDRSWEQY
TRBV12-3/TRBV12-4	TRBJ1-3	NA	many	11	ASSQSSGNTIY
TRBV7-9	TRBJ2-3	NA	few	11	ASSPLASDTQY
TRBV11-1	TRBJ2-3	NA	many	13	ASRIGFGSADTQY
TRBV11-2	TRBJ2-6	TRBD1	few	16	ASSYGTGVRWPANVLT
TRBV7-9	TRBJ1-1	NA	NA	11	ASSSDTFNEAF
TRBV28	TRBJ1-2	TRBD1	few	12	ASRNDRGLYGYT
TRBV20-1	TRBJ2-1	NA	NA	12	SASGGPSDNEQF
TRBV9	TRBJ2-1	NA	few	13	ASSKSLSSYNEQF
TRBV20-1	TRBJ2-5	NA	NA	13	SARGLEGGQETQY
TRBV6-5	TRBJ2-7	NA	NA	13	ASSSPGGPTYEQY